The TCR beta chain described here comes from a study of CD8 T cells in ankylosing spondylitis. Findings of the study overall: A subset of motif variants has previously been described in the synovial fluid and blood of reactive arthritis. Ankylosing spondylitis blood seemed to carry a telltale TCR beta motif made of under 10 highly homologous variants. From matched ankylosing spondylitis synovial fluid, disease-linked clones were reportedly recovered at significantly enriched levels.

This clonotype has ten or more counts. The antigen remains unidentified. V lost 6 bases and J lost 1, with 16 bases in between. The length of the CDR3 is 15 residues. Germline-derived CDR1 and CDR2 are SGHRS and YFSETQ. TCRdb ran MiXCR on the 5' RACE reads and lists one entry per CDR3 protein. The sample has about 190,000 distinct CDR3 sequences, 10% to 15% seen once. The clonotype was recovered from a female donor with ankylosing spondylitis or in good health (not recorded which). Sequenced material: blood, either unsorted or a sorted T cell fraction (not recorded which). The chain has TRBV5-1 and TRBJ2-5, with TRBD2 as a possible D gene (6 bases). The CDR3 DNA sequence: TGCGCCAGCACTATGGGAGGAGAGTTCCAAGAGACCCAGTACTTC. Translating it yields CASTMGGEFQETQYF. The full variable domain, in which reference TRBV5-1 and TRBJ2-5 provide the parts outside the CDR3, is KAGVTQTPRYLIKTRGQQVTLSCSPISGHRSVSWYQQTPGQGLQFLFEYFSETQRNKGNFPGRFSGRQFSNSRSEMNVSTLELGDSALYLCASTMGGEFQETQYFGPGTRLLVL.